Listed here are 23 T cell receptor beta chains from one sample, sequenced in a study of vaccination effects on CD4 cells after COVID-19. Following a roughly 11-day culture, CD4+ T cells were purified. For these receptors, no antigen is known. Profiled with immunoSEQ multiplex PCR; TCRdb holds only in-frame clones, not every one. Of more than 45,000 clones listed, more than 60% were seen once; the top ten hold under 3.5%. The sequences come from CD4+ T cells from PBMCs cultured without peptide, collected before COVID-19 vaccination. The receptors derive from a human donor who received a COVID-19 vaccine.

J is TRBJ2-5 and V is TRBV7-3; possibly TRBD2 for D (7 bases). Trimming removed 5 bases from V and 5 bases from J, with 12 bases in between. The CDR3 is made up of 13 amino acids. Germline CDR1 and CDR2: SGHTA and FQGTGA. CDR3 in DNA: TGTGCCAGCAGCCCGGGGGGCTCGGAGACCCAGTACTTC. Translation gives CASSPGGSETQYF.

The gene calls are TRBV7-3 and TRBJ1-1, with D possibly being TRBD1 (6 bases). V dropped 1 base and J dropped 3 bases, with 15 bases sitting between them. There are 16 residues in the CDR3. Germline CDR1 is SGHTA and CDR2 is FQGTGA. The CDR3 protein is CASSLMAGAMHTEAFF. CDR3 DNA: TGTGCCAGCAGCTTAATGGCAGGGGCGATGCACACTGAAGCTTTCTTT.

This chain links TRBV10-2 with TRBJ2-4; D gene ambiguous. From germline, CDR1 is WSHSY and CDR2 SAAADI. Deletions cut 5 bases from V and 0 bases from J, with 11 bases between. The CDR3 consists of 15 residues. This CDR3 reads CASSPKGLAKNIQYF. The DNA of the CDR3 is TGCGCCAGCAGTCCTAAGGGCCTAGCCAAAAACATTCAGTACTTC.

The chain carries TRBV12-3 or TRBV12-4 and TRBJ2-1; D gene unclear. Trimming cost V 5 bases and J 8 bases, with 7 bases left between them. CDR3 size: 11 residues. Written as DNA, the CDR3 is TGTGCCAGCAGTCGCAGCGATGAGCAGTTCTTC. Translated, it gives CASSRSDEQFF.

The chain combines TRBV10-2 with TRBJ1-1; a possible D gene is TRBD1 (6 bases). This CDR3 is built from 13 residues. Germline V gene sequence: CDR1 WSHSY, CDR2 SAAADI. The V end was cut by 5 bases, the J end by 2 bases, with 9 bases between. The CDR3 spells CASSLQGNTEAFF. The CDR3 coding sequence is TGCGCCAGCAGTCTACAGGGCAACACTGAAGCTTTCTTT.

Only one count was recorded for this clone. The chain carries TRBV19 and TRBJ2-5; 7 nucleotides align to TRBD2. This CDR3 region has 12 residues. Germline assignment: CDR1 LNHDA and CDR2 SQIVND (reference sequence). The ends lost 8 bases at V and 5 bases at J; junction bases unmatched: 5. CDR3 in amino acids: CASARGGETQYF. In DNA form, the CDR3 reads TGTGCCAGTGCCCGGGGAGGGGAGACCCAGTACTTC.

The chain recombines TRBV28 with TRBJ1-1; D call uncertain. Germline lookup yields CDR1 MDHEN and CDR2 SYDVKM. V lost 1 base, J lost 8 bases, and 17 bases lay in between. This CDR3 is 15 amino acids long. CDR3 nucleotides: TGTGCCAGCAGTTTATCTGCGACCTGGGCTTCGGAAGCTTTCTTT. Its translation: CASSLSATWASEAFF.

The rearrangement uses TRBV5-8 and TRBJ2-7; tentatively, D is TRBD1 (5 bases). The CDR3 runs 13 residues. Germline-derived CDR1 and CDR2 are SGHTS and YDEGEE. V lost 4 bases, J lost 3 bases, and 11 bases lay in between. The CDR3 here is CASSKGHFYEQYV. The CDR3 DNA reads TGTGCCAGCAGCAAAGGACACTTCTACGAGCAGTACGTC.

The V and J genes are TRBV7-3 and TRBJ1-4; 10 bases map to TRBD1. The junction had 3 bases not matched to a gene; V was cut back by 5 bases and J by 6 bases. The germline V gene encodes CDR1 SGHTA and CDR2 FQGTGA. The CDR3 is made up of 14 amino acids. CDR3 coding DNA: TGTGCCAGCAGCCCGGGACAGGGGCATGAAAAACTGTTTTTT. It translates to CASSPGQGHEKLFF.

The V gene is TRBV24-1, the J gene TRBJ2-1, with 8 nucleotides matching TRBD2. Germline loops: CDR1 KGHDR, CDR2 SFDVKD. The CDR3 contains 16 residues. V was clipped by 3 bases and J by 3 bases; unmatched bases: 6. The CDR3 nucleotides are TGTGCCACCAGTGATCCCCGGGGGGGCCTCTACAATGAGCAGTTCTTC. It encodes CATSDPRGGLYNEQFF.

This rearrangement joins TRBV19 to TRBJ2-5; D gene uncertain. The CDR3 runs to 13 residues. Germline assignment: CDR1 LNHDA and CDR2 SQIVND (reference sequence). The V gene lost 3 bases and the J gene lost 2 bases, with 7 bases spanning the gap. CDR3 amino acids: CASSIGSQETQYF. The CDR3 DNA reads TGTGCCAGTAGTATCGGATCACAAGAGACCCAGTACTTC.

For the CDR3, the DNA is TGTGCCACCAGTGATCCCCGTGCCGGACGTTTCTACAATGAGCAGTTCTTC. Translated, it gives CATSDPRAGRFYNEQFF. This chain joins TRBV24-1 and TRBJ2-1; D is unclear. The germline V gene has CDR1 KGHDR and CDR2 SFDVKD. The CDR3 has 17 amino acids. V was trimmed by 3 bases and J by 3 bases, leaving 17 bases between them.

J is TRBJ2-3 and V is TRBV10-2; 12 nucleotides align to TRBD2. This CDR3 is built from 18 residues. CDR1 is WSHSY, CDR2 SAAADI, per germline. The V and J ends lost 6 bases and 6 bases, in that order; junction bases with no gene match: 16. The CDR3 region has the DNA TGCGCCAGCAGCCCAAACACATCTCTAGCGGGGGGGCCGGATACGCAGTATTTT. Translating gives CASSPNTSLAGGPDTQYF.

This clone was recorded a few times. The chain recombines TRBV2 with TRBJ1-6; D remains unclear. Germline CDR1 is SNHLY and CDR2 is FYNNEI. This CDR3 has 13 residues. V was trimmed by 0 bases and J by 9 bases, leaving 6 bases between them. DNA for the CDR3: TGTGCCAGCAGTGAAGCCGGAAGTTCACCCCTCCACTTT. This translates into CASSEAGSSPLHF.

This clone was seen a few times. The chain links TRBV9 to TRBJ2-2; D perhaps matches TRBD2 (6 bases). Germline lookup yields CDR1 SGDLS and CDR2 YYNGEE. Trimming removed 0 bases at V and 1 base at J, with 10 bases between. The CDR3 is made up of 16 amino acids. CDR3: CASSVGLAKNTGELFF. The CDR3 DNA follows: TGTGCCAGCAGCGTAGGGCTAGCGAAGAACACCGGGGAGCTGTTTTTT.

This chain links TRBV4-3 with TRBJ2-7; 8 nucleotides agree with TRBD1. Trimming removed 6 bases from V and 2 bases from J; junction bases left unmatched: 6. The CDR3 length is 14 residues. Germline V gives CDR1 LGHNA, CDR2 YSLEER. The DNA for the CDR3 is TGCGCCAGCAGACTCAGGACAGGGCCCTACGAGCAGTACGTC. The encoded protein is CASRLRTGPYEQYV.

Concerning this clone itself: Additional DNA sequences in this sample encode the identical CDR3. The V gene is TRBV28, the J gene TRBJ2-3, with TRBD2 as a possible D gene (6 bases). Deletions cut 2 bases from V and 2 bases from J, with 8 bases between. Germline-derived CDR1 and CDR2 are MDHEN and SYDVKM. The CDR3 consists of 14 residues. CDR3 amino acids: CASSLGGSTDTQYF. CDR3 DNA sequence: TGTGCCAGCAGTTTAGGGGGGTCCACAGATACGCAGTATTTT.

The CDR3 sequence is CASRSATGTNQPQHF. DNA of the CDR3: TGTGCCAGCAGATCCGCGACAGGGACCAATCAGCCCCAGCATTTT. The chain uses TRBV28 and TRBJ1-5, with 7 positions matching TRBD1. Looked up from germline, CDR1 is MDHEN and CDR2 is SYDVKM. Germline trimming cut 6 bases from V and 3 bases from J; bases unmatched to any gene: 8. The CDR3 loop spans 15 amino acids.

The rearrangement links TRBV7-2 to TRBJ2-1; 7 nucleotides match TRBD2. CDR1 is SGHTA and CDR2 is FQGNSA in the germline V gene. V was clipped by 1 base and J by 3 bases; unmatched bases: 3. The CDR3 runs 15 residues. CDR3 protein: CASSLGWGGYNEQFF. CDR3 coding DNA: TGTGCCAGCAGCTTAGGATGGGGGGGCTACAATGAGCAGTTCTTC.

V gene TRBV6-6 combines with J gene TRBJ2-7; the D is unclear. Germline CDR1 MNHNY, CDR2 SVGAGI (reference sequence). CDR3 size: 14 residues. V was pared by 6 bases and J by 6 bases, with 18 bases between. The CDR3 region has the DNA TGTGCCAGCAGAACCTCCGCCCGAGGTCCCGAGCAGTACGTC. It codes for CASRTSARGPEQYV.

The chain carries TRBV5-5 and TRBJ1-1; D may be TRBD1 (5 bases). V lost 3 bases, J lost 2 bases, and 14 bases lay in between. CDR1 SGHKS and CDR2 YYEKEE come from the germline V gene (reference sequence). The CDR3 length is 15 residues. In DNA, the CDR3 is TGTGCCAGCAGCTGGACGGGACGCCAAAACACTGAAGCTTTCTTT. This gives the protein CASSWTGRQNTEAFF.

This chain joins TRBV27 and TRBJ1-2; TRBD1 is a possible D gene (5 bases). The germline gives CDR1 MNHEY, CDR2 SMNVEV (reference sequence). This CDR3 has 15 amino acids. Trimming took off 6 bases at V and 7 bases at J, with 21 bases between the two ends. The CDR3 DNA reads TGTGCCAGCAGACTAGCCGGGACGGCCGCAGGTGGCTACACCTTC. This sequence encodes CASRLAGTAAGGYTF.

The chain couples TRBV5-6 to TRBJ1-2; D ambiguous. The CDR3 runs 11 residues. With 0 bases removed from V and 3 bases from J, the gap between germline ends came to 0 bases. CDR1 and CDR2 from the germline V gene are SGHDT and YYEEEE. The CDR3 region is CASSLDYGYTF. The CDR3 bases are TGTGCCAGCAGCTTGGACTATGGCTACACCTTC. The full variable domain, rest sourced from reference TRBV5-6 and TRBJ1-2, is DAGVTQSPTHLIKTRGQQVTLRCSPKSGHDTVSWYQQALGQGPQFIFQYYEEEERQRGNFPDRFSGHQFPNYSSELNVNALLLGDSALYLCASSLDYGYTFGSGTRLTVV.